This paragraph reports one TCR beta chain. Its antigen is as yet unknown. This sample is drawn from a study of lymphopenia after photon versus proton radiotherapy. General study findings and limits: Better survival with proton therapy was suggested as possible, not demonstrated. A bigger post-nadir fall in TCR diversity correlated inversely with survival time in deceased patients. Proton therapy kept repertoires fairly stable, unlike photons, which gained effector/memory cells. Post-nadir diversity loss with photons came from oligoclonal expansion, particularly CD8+ Temra cells.

Produced via immunoSEQ multiplex PCR; TCRdb's table is partial and in-frame only. The table has more than 20,000 clones, more than 80% seen once. The CDR3 extends over 14 amino acids. J lost 7 bases, V lost 6 bases, and 10 bases had no gene match. Germline V gene sequence: CDR1 KGHSH, CDR2 LQKENI. Specimen: peripheral blood, collected from a patient treated with photon-based radiotherapy. The rearrangement uses TRBV18 and TRBJ1-1, with 8 bases aligning to TRBD1. The receptor was derived from a young man with gastric cancer. This CDR3 reads CASSPATGVDEAFF. Here the CDR3 DNA reads TGTGCCAGCTCGCCAGCGACAGGGGTGGATGAAGCTTTCTTT.